Listed below are T cell receptor beta chains from one sample, sequenced in a study of neurological immune-mediated disorders. One entry per CDR3 protein, called by TCRdb with MiXCR from the 5' RACE reads. The repertoire consists of tens of thousands of distinct CDR3 sequences, with about 2% occurring once and the leading ten covering approximately 2.3%. Sequencing input: PBMCs. The origin of the receptors is a woman aged 40 to 50 with multiple sclerosis. CDR3s include the opening cysteine and the closing phenylalanine or tryptophan. The order of the fields is V gene, J gene, D gene, clone size, CDR3 protein, CDR3 DNA. D genes are given only for firm matches. Size is omitted from some rows. Given values are once, few, many or a class for expanded clones.

>TRBV12-5|TRBJ1-4|.|many
CASGPLGEEKLFF
TGTGCTAGTGGTCCCCTCGGCGAAGAAAAACTGTTTTTT
>TRBV12-3/TRBV12-4|TRBJ2-2|.|many
CASSYNGELFF
TGTGCCAGCAGTTATAACGGGGAGCTGTTTTTT
>TRBV7-9|TRBJ1-2|TRBD1|many
CASSSRGDANGYTF
TGTGCCAGCAGCTCCAGGGGGGACGCGAATGGCTACACCTTC
>TRBV12-5|TRBJ2-7|.|many
CASAPGRGLTYEQYF
TGTGCTAGTGCCCCAGGTAGGGGTCTAACCTACGAGCAGTACTTC
>TRBV20-1|TRBJ2-2|TRBD1|many
CSARGPGQGFTGELFF
TGCAGTGCTAGGGGTCCGGGACAGGGGTTCACCGGGGAGCTGTTTTTT
>TRBV4-1|TRBJ2-3|.|many
CASTGDGFFTTDTQYF
TGCGCCAGCACCGGGGATGGGTTTTTTACCACAGATACGCAGTATTTT
>TRBV7-8|TRBJ2-2|.|many
CASSLEIWAGHTGELFF
TGTGCCAGCAGCTTAGAAATTTGGGCCGGACACACCGGGGAGCTGTTTTTT
>TRBV5-5|TRBJ1-2|.|many
CASSLLTTPYGYTF
TGTGCCAGCAGCTTATTGACAACCCCCTATGGCTACACCTTC
>TRBV7-6|TRBJ1-3|.|many
CASSLAYRTGGNTIYF
TGTGCCAGCAGCTTAGCGTACCGAACCGGGGGAAACACCATATATTTT
>TRBV20-1|TRBJ1-5|.|many
CSAKDSNQPQHF
TGCAGTGCTAAGGATAGCAATCAGCCCCAGCATTTT
>TRBV20-1|TRBJ1-1|TRBD1|many
CSAPGQGATEAFF
TGCAGTGCCCCTGGACAGGGAGCCACTGAAGCTTTCTTT
>TRBV20-1|TRBJ2-7|.|.
CSAPGHLGEQYF
TGCAGTGCTCCCGGGCATTTGGGCGAGCAGTACTTC
>TRBV10-3|TRBJ2-1|TRBD2|many
CAIDSGGAINEQFF
TGTGCCATCGACTCGGGGGGGGCCATCAATGAGCAGTTCTTC
>TRBV5-1|TRBJ1-2|.|many
CASSSSSGTGRYGYTF
TGCGCCAGCAGCTCCTCAAGCGGAACAGGGAGGTATGGCTACACCTTC
>TRBV5-1|TRBJ1-1|TRBD1|many
CASSAGQGPNTEAFF
TGCGCCAGCAGCGCCGGACAGGGGCCGAACACTGAAGCTTTCTTT